These 30 T cell receptor beta chains originate from one sample sequenced in a study of beta chain features in type 1 diabetes. The isolated RNA, all of it, was reverse transcribed, so expressed TCRB transcripts were what got sequenced. Assay: immunoSEQ multiplex PCR; the TCRdb copy retains only in-frame clones and omits some. The sample shows about 930,000 clones, roughly 15% of them seen only once. Sequenced sample: naive CD4+ T cells from blood. The receptors here all came from a young woman in good health.

Only a few counts were recorded for this clone. The CDR3 DNA reads as TGTGCCAGCAGTGTTTTGGGCAATGAGCAGTTCTTC. Residues: CASSVLGNEQFF. The chain employs TRBV2 and TRBJ2-1, with D hard to call. Germline V gene data show CDR1 as SNHLY and CDR2 as FYNNEI. The V end was cut by 4 bases, the J end by 6 bases, with 7 bases between. The CDR3 runs 12 residues.

A remark on this clone: This CDR3 is also generated by other DNA sequences in the sample. This chain joins TRBV7-2 and TRBJ2-7; D is unresolved. The V gene's germline CDR1 is SGHTA and CDR2 FQGNSA. The CDR3 loop spans 12 amino acids. The V end was cut by 5 bases, the J end by 1 base, with 6 bases between. The CDR3 is CASSPNSYEQYF. The CDR3 DNA reads as TGTGCCAGCAGCCCCAATTCCTACGAGCAGTACTTC.

This clone showed up just a few times. The rearrangement links TRBV7-2 to TRBJ2-1; the match to TRBD2 covers 9 bases. The J segment lost 7 bases and the V segment lost 5 bases, leaving 18 bases of the junction unmatched. Germline V gene data show CDR1 as SGHTA and CDR2 as FQGNSA. This CDR3 region has 18 residues. The CDR3 spells CASSAPLGSGTSRNEQFF. DNA for the CDR3: TGTGCCAGCAGCGCGCCGTTGGGGTCCGGGACTAGCAGGAATGAGCAGTTCTTC.

The J gene is TRBJ2-4, the V gene TRBV19; 9 nucleotides line up with TRBD1. CDR1 and CDR2 from the germline V gene are LNHDA and SQIVND (reference sequence). This CDR3 comprises 15 residues. With V trimmed by 3 bases and J by 8 bases, 8 bases remained unmatched. In nucleotides, the CDR3 is TGTGCCAGTAGTATGACAAGGGGACAGGGTGACATTCAGTACTTC. Its protein is CASSMTRGQGDIQYF.

This clone was picked up a small number of times. This chain uses TRBV9 with TRBJ2-3, with 11 bases that match TRBD2. The CDR3 totals 16 residues. The junction had 8 bases not matched to a gene; V was cut back by 5 bases and J by 3 bases. Germline CDR1 is SGDLS and CDR2 is YYNGEE. CDR3 in DNA: TGTGCCAGCAGTCTCGGCGGGACTAGCGGAACAGATACGCAGTATTTT. Its translation: CASSLGGTSGTDTQYF. The whole variable domain, filled in from reference TRBV9 and TRBJ2-3, reads DSGVTQTPKHLITATGQRVTLRCSPRSGDLSVYWYQQSLDQGLQFLIQYYNGEERAKGNILERFSAQQFPDLHSELNLSSLELGDSALYFCASSLGGTSGTDTQYFGPGTRLTVL.

This clone was recorded a few times. The same CDR3 also results from other DNA sequences found in this sample. V is TRBV6-5 and J is TRBJ2-7, with D uncertain. Trimming stripped 0 bases from V and 4 bases from J, with 7 bases between. The germline V gene encodes CDR1 MNHEY and CDR2 SVGAGI. The CDR3 runs to 13 residues. The DNA of the CDR3 is TGTGCCAGCAGTTACTCTTCGACTTACGAGCAGTACTTC. It yields the protein CASSYSSTYEQYF.

CDR3 nucleotide sequence: TGTGCCAGCAGTTTATATGGCGGGAGGGCTGGGGCCAACGTCCTGACTTTC. This translates into CASSLYGGRAGANVLTF. V and J are TRBV27 and TRBJ2-6; 9 bases are a match to TRBD2. CDR1 is MNHEY, CDR2 SMNVEV, per germline (reference sequence). The CDR3 has 17 residues. The J segment lost 2 bases and the V segment lost 1 base, leaving 3 bases of the junction unmatched.

This rearrangement joins TRBV28 to TRBJ2-1, with D perhaps matching TRBD1 (5 bases). The germline gives CDR1 MDHEN, CDR2 SYDVKM. CDR3 size: 13 residues. Trimming stripped 3 bases from V and 6 bases from J, with 9 bases between. The CDR3 nucleotides read TGTGCCAGCAGTTTTCAGGGAAGCAATGAGCAGTTCTTC. Its translation: CASSFQGSNEQFF.

This clone came up a few times. The V gene is TRBV15, the J gene TRBJ2-3, with 7 bases lining up with TRBD2. Germline V gene lookup returns CDR1 LNHNV and CDR2 YYDKDF (reference sequence). CDR3 length: 16 residues. V gave up 0 bases and J gave up 2 bases; unmatched junction bases: 5. This CDR3 reads CATSRDSGDYTDTQYF. In nucleotides, the CDR3 is TGTGCCACCAGCAGAGATTCGGGGGACTACACAGATACGCAGTATTTT.

This clone was picked up a small number of times. The gene calls are TRBV19 and TRBJ2-3, with 7 bases lining up with TRBD1. The CDR3 loop spans 16 amino acids. The V segment lost 5 bases and the J segment 4 bases; nucleotides outside the gene matches: 12. Per germline, CDR1 LNHDA and CDR2 SQIVND (reference sequence). CDR3 protein: CASSRTGDASSDTQYF. The CDR3, as DNA: TGTGCCAGTAGTCGAACAGGGGATGCCTCGTCAGATACGCAGTATTTT.

This chain joins TRBV27 and TRBJ1-3; 8 nucleotides match TRBD1. The CDR3 length is 17 residues. With V trimmed by 5 bases and J by 2 bases, 11 bases remained unmatched. Germline V gives CDR1 MNHEY, CDR2 SMNVEV (reference sequence). CDR3 DNA: TGTGCCAGCAGTCCCCTAGGGGGGACAGGCCCTGGAAACACCATATATTTT. Translating gives CASSPLGGTGPGNTIYF.

In its sample, this clone was seen a few times. Other nucleotide sequences in the sample specify the same CDR3. This chain connects TRBV7-9 to TRBJ2-7; D call uncertain. Trimming stripped 1 base from V and 3 bases from J, with 4 bases between. The CDR3 has 12 amino acids. CDR1 is SEHNR, CDR2 FQNEAQ, per germline (reference sequence). The CDR3 region is CASSLVSYEQYF. DNA of the CDR3: TGTGCCAGCAGCTTAGTCAGCTACGAGCAGTACTTC.

This clone came up a few times. This chain connects TRBV5-1 to TRBJ1-2, with a tentative D call TRBD1 (5 bases). The CDR3 loop spans 15 amino acids. Germline V gene sequence: CDR1 SGHRS, CDR2 YFSETQ. The germline V and J ends were trimmed by 4 bases and 4 bases, with 17 bases remaining between them. The CDR3 here is CASSIRRGSGYGYTF. CDR3 sequence (DNA): TGCGCCAGCAGCATCCGCCGGGGGTCTGGCTATGGCTACACCTTC.

This clone was found a few times. The chain is built from TRBV5-6 and TRBJ2-1; TRBD1 agrees at 9 bases. V was clipped by 5 bases and J by 6 bases; unmatched bases: 15. Germline lookup yields CDR1 SGHDT and CDR2 YYEEEE. This CDR3 is 17 amino acids long. The CDR3 loop is CASRPGQGGPRINEQFF. CDR3 in DNA: TGTGCCAGCAGGCCGGGACAGGGTGGGCCTCGAATCAATGAGCAGTTCTTC.

V is TRBV7-6 and J is TRBJ1-4; a possible D gene is TRBD1 (5 bases). Trimming stripped 5 bases from V and 8 bases from J, with 15 bases between. The germline CDR1 and CDR2 sequences are SGHVS and FNYEAQ. This CDR3 region has 14 residues. CDR3 coding DNA: TGTGCCAGCAGCCCCGGGTCAGGGCCCGAAAAACTGTTTTTT. It yields the protein CASSPGSGPEKLFF. Supplemented by reference TRBV7-6 and TRBJ1-4, the full variable domain reads GAGVSQSPRYKVTKRGQDVALRCDPISGHVSLYWYRQALGQGPEFLTYFNYEAQQDKSGLPNDRFSAERPEGSISTLTIQRTEQRDSAMYRCASSPGSGPEKLFFGSGTQLSVL.

This clone was observed a handful of times. The rearrangement links TRBV7-2 to TRBJ2-1; D unclear. Trimming took off 6 bases at V and 9 bases at J, with 24 bases between the two ends. Germline assignment: CDR1 SGHTA and CDR2 FQGNSA. This CDR3 is built from 16 residues. The CDR3 spells CASRHSSGDVNSEQFF. Written as DNA, the CDR3 is TGTGCCAGCAGGCATAGTTCCGGCGATGTTAACAGTGAGCAGTTCTTC.

The rearrangement joins TRBV5-5 to TRBJ2-2, with D possibly TRBD2 on 5 matching bases. The CDR3 contains 16 residues. Germline V lookup: CDR1 SGHKS, CDR2 YYEKEE (reference sequence). The V and J ends lost 4 bases and 4 bases respectively, with 17 bases between them. In nucleotides, the CDR3 is TGTGCCAGCAGCCAAACGTCTAGGAGCGGCACCGGGGAGCTGTTTTTT. The encoded protein is CASSQTSRSGTGELFF.

The sample holds a few counts of this clone. The genes are TRBV6-1 and TRBJ2-5; no firm D call. The J call may be in error: the DNA end matches TRBJ2-7 better. The CDR3 is 11 residues long. Per germline, CDR1 MNHNS and CDR2 SASEGT. CDR3 nucleotides: TGTGCCAGCAGTGTCCGCTACGAGCAGTACTTC. Translation gives CASSVRYEQYF.

This clone was observed a few times. The V and J genes are TRBV5-4 and TRBJ1-1; 10 bases agree with TRBD1. Trimming at V came to 0 bases and at J to 7 bases, leaving 6 bases not matched to a gene. The V gene's germline CDR1 is SGHNT and CDR2 YYREEE (reference sequence). This CDR3 has 15 amino acids. The CDR3 DNA sequence: TGTGCCAGCAGCTTGGGGGACAGGGGTTTTGGTGAAGCTTTCTTT. Its translation: CASSLGDRGFGEAFF. Full variable domain (rest looked up from reference TRBV5-4 and TRBJ1-1): ETGVTQSPTHLIKTRGQQVTLRCSSQSGHNTVSWYQQALGQGPQFIFQYYREEENGRGNFPPRFSGLQFPNYSSELNVNALELDDSALYLCASSLGDRGFGEAFFGQGTRLTVV.

This clone was observed a few times. The chain joins TRBV29-1 to TRBJ1-1; 10 bases are a match to TRBD1. CDR1 SQVTM and CDR2 ANQGSEA come from the germline V gene. V lost 4 bases and J lost 1; bases outside the gene matches: 6. This CDR3 has 15 residues. CDR3 coding DNA: TGCAGCGTTGGTTGGGGACAGGGGTCGAACACTGAAGCTTTCTTT. Translation gives CSVGWGQGSNTEAFF. Full variable domain (rest looked up from reference TRBV29-1 and TRBJ1-1): SAVISQKPSRDICQRGTSLTIQCQVDSQVTMMFWYRQQPGQSLTLIATANQGSEATYESGFVIDKFPISRPNLTFSTLTVSNMSPEDSSIYLCSVGWGQGSNTEAFFGQGTRLTVV.

CDR3 nucleotides: TGTGCCAGCAGCCGTGCAGGGGACCCGTACGAGCAGTACTTC. This translates into CASSRAGDPYEQYF. The rearrangement joins TRBV7-9 to TRBJ2-7; possibly TRBD1 for D (6 bases). The germline gives CDR1 SEHNR, CDR2 FQNEAQ (reference sequence). V lost 5 bases and J lost 4, with 15 bases in between. The CDR3 is 14 residues long.

The chain joins TRBV11-2 to TRBJ2-3; D gene uncertain. This CDR3 contains 15 residues. Looked up from germline, CDR1 is SGHAT and CDR2 is FQNNGV. The ends were cut back, 3 bases at V and 0 bases at J, with 10 bases in the middle. CDR3 sequence reads: CASSFLYGSTDTQYF. CDR3 coding DNA: TGTGCCAGCAGCTTTTTATACGGGAGCACAGATACGCAGTATTTT.

V and J are TRBV18 and TRBJ2-5, with 8 positions matching TRBD1. The CDR3 contains 14 residues. V dropped 3 bases and J dropped 1; count of bases not matched to a gene: 1. The germline gives CDR1 KGHSH, CDR2 LQKENI. The CDR3 sequence is CASSPDRVQETQYF. Here the CDR3 DNA reads TGTGCCAGCTCACCGGACAGGGTCCAAGAGACCCAGTACTTC.

A few counts support this clone. This rearrangement joins TRBV6-6 to TRBJ2-3; no clear D. Trimming pared 3 bases from V and 9 bases from J, leaving 16 bases between. The CDR3 contains 14 residues. CDR1 is MNHNY, CDR2 SVGAGI, per germline (reference sequence). CDR3 region: CASSYHVSGDTQYF. In DNA form, the CDR3 reads TGTGCCAGCAGTTATCATGTTTCGGGCGACACGCAGTATTTT.

A remark on this clone: Other DNA sequences within the sample encode an identical CDR3. The rearrangement uses TRBV6-5 and TRBJ2-3, with no clear D. The V gene lost 4 bases and the J gene lost 3 bases, with 2 bases spanning the gap. The CDR3 sequence is 11 residues long. The germline V gene has CDR1 MNHEY and CDR2 SVGAGI. The CDR3 DNA sequence: TGTGCCAGCAGTTCTACAGATACGCAGTATTTT. It specifies CASSSTDTQYF.

This chain uses TRBV7-9 with TRBJ2-1; 7 bases agree with TRBD2. Germline values: CDR1 SEHNR, CDR2 FQNEAQ (reference sequence). The CDR3 loop spans 15 amino acids. Germline trimming cut 2 bases from V and 4 bases from J; bases unmatched to any gene: 5. The CDR3 region is CASSLRDYIYNEQFF. The DNA of the CDR3 is TGTGCCAGCAGCTTAAGGGACTACATTTACAATGAGCAGTTCTTC.

This clone was observed a few times. The chain has TRBV19 and TRBJ2-2, with D maybe TRBD2 (5 bases). Between the trimmed V and J ends, which lost 7 bases and 6 bases, there was a span of 6 bases. The CDR3 extends over 11 amino acids. Germline values: CDR1 LNHDA, CDR2 SQIVND (reference sequence). The CDR3 spells CASTGAGELFF. DNA for the CDR3: TGTGCCAGTACCGGGGCCGGGGAGCTGTTTTTT. Together with reference TRBV19 and TRBJ2-2, the CDR3 gives the full variable domain: DGGITQSPKYLFRKEGQNVTLSCEQNLNHDAMYWYRQDPGQGLRLIYYSQIVNDFQKGDIAEGYSVSREKKESFPLTVTSAQKNPTAFYLCASTGAGELFFGEGSRLTVL.

This clone showed up just a few times. This chain links TRBV5-1 with TRBJ2-3; the D gene is possibly TRBD2 (6 bases). V was clipped by 0 bases and J by 1 base, with 12 bases between them. The CDR3 has 16 amino acids. Looked up from germline, CDR1 is SGHRS and CDR2 is YFSETQ. The chain's CDR3 is CASSLEVASGTDTQYF. In DNA, the CDR3 is TGCGCCAGCAGCTTGGAAGTGGCTAGCGGCACAGATACGCAGTATTTT.

V usage is TRBV18 and J usage is TRBJ2-2, with 9 bases lining up with TRBD2. The CDR3 is made up of 16 amino acids. V lost 3 bases, J lost 5 bases, and 7 bases stayed unmatched. The V gene's germline CDR1 is KGHSH and CDR2 LQKENI. The chain's CDR3 is CASSPRPSGETGELFF. Here the CDR3 DNA reads TGTGCCAGCTCACCGCGCCCTAGCGGGGAGACCGGGGAGCTGTTTTTT.

This sequence joins TRBV18 and TRBJ2-1; D ambiguous. CDR1 is KGHSH and CDR2 is LQKENI in the germline V gene. The CDR3 is made up of 15 amino acids. V was shortened by 0 bases and J by 5 bases, with 11 bases between the two germline ends. The CDR3 sequence is CASSPPSRANNEQFF. CDR3 nucleotides: TGTGCCAGCTCACCACCGAGCCGAGCAAACAATGAGCAGTTCTTC.